This T cell receptor (beta chain) was obtained from a study of T-cell memory formation after mild COVID-19 (dated by TCRdb to the early 2020s). Concerning the study at large: TCR sequence clusters from the two donors were found to be largely donor specific. Longitudinal TCRalpha and TCRbeta repertoire sequencing tracked T-cell clones expanding and contracting after mild COVID-19 in a couple of donors. Two young, previously healthy adult volunteers made up the cohort, one male and one female.

General findings and caveats noted by the study authors: The second-wave clones that peaked on day 37 were not confirmed to be SARS-CoV-2 specific. The detection of some responding clones in pre-infection memory suggests that pre-existing cross-reactive memory T cells joined the SARS-CoV-2 response. The study covered only a couple of mild cases, and larger cohorts including severe cases with pre-infection samples were considered necessary. From day 15 to 85, contracting clones showed balanced CD4/CD8 phenotypes, whereas a second wave of clones that expanded from day 15 to 37 leaned towards CD4+. Contracting CD4+ clones were found mainly in CM and EM memory subsets, while CD8+ clones were enriched in EMRA.

Sequencing took place on an Illumina NovaSeq 6000. Using 5'RACE with constant-segment primers, TCRalpha and TCRbeta cDNA libraries were constructed, with sample barcodes and unique molecular identifiers added in the process. Trizol reagent was used to extract RNA from every sample. Library amplification was performed in two PCR steps, and a second sample barcode and Illumina TruSeq adapters were introduced in the second step. Sequencing of the libraries was done on an Illumina NovaSeq, producing 2 x 150 bp paired-end reads. As for how the authors treated the data: With migec v1.2.7, reads were demultiplexed and then collapsed into UMI-guided consensus sequences. Using mixcr v2.1.11, UMI consensuses were aligned to TRA and TRB V and J templates and then assembled into clonotypes. A clonotype was counted as expanded or contracted only when both edgeR and NoisET called the clonotype significant, with the noise models trained on biological replicates. For edgeR calls, the cutoffs were a false discovery rate-adjusted p below 0.01 and a log2 fold-change threshold of 1. PCA with hierarchical clustering of max-normalized trajectories of the 1000 most abundant clonotypes was used as exploratory dynamics analysis. Separately sequenced CD4+ and CD8+ repertoires were used to assign a CD4 or CD8 phenotype to each responding clone. TCRdb trimmed the raw reads at Q25, called clones with MiXCR and kept productive beta chains. Duplicate CDR3 protein sequences are folded into a single record with the most common DNA and genes. TCRdb assigned the V and J calls; the authors' analysis was not used. Within this sample are some 310,000 distinct CDR3 sequences, with roughly 19% of them counted one time only. Jointly, the top ten make up 21% of the sample.

V drops 6 bases and J drops 3 bases, leaving 11 bases in between. CDR3 length: 13 amino acids, cysteine to phenylalanine. Solely the CDR3 DNA is kept, with 39 bases framed from the first base. As encoded in the germline V gene (reference sequence), CDR1 is LNHNV while CDR2 is YYDKDF. As to this clonotype: Its antigen is unknown. Base qualities are not at hand, and no much larger clone is one base apart.

Ficoll-Paque density gradient centrifugation was the method used to isolate PBMCs. The specimen sequenced was PBMCs or a T cell subset sorted from them (not recorded which). The clonotype originates from a man between 18 and 35 years old who had mild COVID-19 (a few samples of this study predate the infection). The sample titles of this study are shuffled in the database, so cell type and time point are left out; the donor was told from shared clones. The chain is made from TRBV15 and TRBJ1-1; TRBD1 is a possible D gene, resting on 6 matching bases. The CDR3 amino acid sequence is: CATREGEDTEAFF. The DNA sequence reads TGTGCCACCAGGGAGGGGGAGGACACTGAAGCTTTCTTT.